The 26 T cell receptor beta chains given below trace back to one sample, sequenced in a study of blood T cell repertoires in COVID-19. Data came from immunoSEQ multiplex PCR; TCRdb stores just in-frame clones and leaves some out. The sample shows about 270,000 clones, 81% of them seen only once. The material sequenced was peripheral blood. The receptors were sampled from a woman in her fifties or sixties with active or convalescent COVID-19.

This clone was counted a single time. V gene TRBV28 combines with J gene TRBJ1-1, with D possibly TRBD1 on 6 matching bases. Trimming took 5 bases from V and 7 from J, leaving 11 bases between them. Germline V gives CDR1 MDHEN, CDR2 SYDVKM. The CDR3 loop spans 12 amino acids. The CDR3 region is CASSLKQGEAFF. The CDR3, as DNA: TGTGCCAGCAGTCTTAAACAGGGTGAAGCTTTCTTT.

J is TRBJ1-3 and V is TRBV24-1; TRBD1 might be the D (5 bases). CDR3 length equals 16 residues. Germline-derived CDR1 and CDR2 are KGHDR and SFDVKD. V gave up 4 bases and J gave up 0 bases, with 12 bases separating them. CDR3 region: CATSDRGTDSGNTIYF. The CDR3 DNA is TGTGCCACCAGTGACCGCGGGACGGACTCTGGAAACACCATATATTTT.

This chain uses TRBV6-5 with TRBJ2-7; 9 nucleotides line up with TRBD2. This CDR3 spans 14 amino acids. Trimming took 6 bases from V and 7 from J; bases not matched to a gene: 10. Per germline, CDR1 MNHEY and CDR2 SVGAGI. The CDR3: CASRGGGATGEQYF. The DNA of the CDR3 is TGTGCCAGCAGGGGCGGGGGGGCAACTGGTGAGCAGTACTTC.

V is TRBV25-1 and J is TRBJ1-4; D gene uncertain. The V end was cut by 3 bases, the J end by 13 bases, with 12 bases between. CDR3 length equals 12 residues. Germline CDR1 and CDR2: MGHDK and SYGVNS. Written as DNA, the CDR3 is TGTGCCAGCAGTGAGGCCGCCGGAGGACTGTTTTTT. Translation: CASSEAAGGLFF.

V is TRBV19 and J is TRBJ2-7, with D possibly TRBD1 on 6 matching bases. Germline V gene sequence: CDR1 LNHDA, CDR2 SQIVND (reference sequence). Trimming took 2 bases from V and 5 from J, leaving 13 bases between them. The CDR3 contains 14 residues. The CDR3 loop reads CASSITGTKDEQYF. In nucleotides, the CDR3 is TGTGCCAGTAGTATAACAGGGACCAAGGACGAGCAGTACTTC. The complete variable domain, with remaining parts taken from reference TRBV19 and TRBJ2-7, reads DGGITQSPKYLFRKEGQNVTLSCEQNLNHDAMYWYRQDPGQGLRLIYYSQIVNDFQKGDIAEGYSVSREKKESFPLTVTSAQKNPTAFYLCASSITGTKDEQYFGPGTRLTVT.

This clone showed up just a few times. This chain uses TRBV19 with TRBJ1-6, with D hard to call. CDR1 and CDR2 from the germline V gene are LNHDA and SQIVND (reference sequence). The CDR3 has 15 residues. V lost 1 base and J 8 bases, leaving 12 bases between the germline ends. CDR3: CASSIGEDSDSPLHF. The DNA of the CDR3 is TGTGCCAGTAGTATAGGTGAGGACTCGGATTCACCCCTCCACTTT.

The genes are TRBV4-2 and TRBJ1-1, with a possible D match to TRBD1 (6 bases). Germline assignment: CDR1 LGHNA and CDR2 YNFKEQ. The germline V and J ends were trimmed by 2 bases and 3 bases, with 16 bases remaining between them. The CDR3 has 16 residues. CDR3 nucleotides: TGTGCCAGCAGCCAATATAACAGGGCGGTCGACACTGAAGCTTTCTTT. It is translated as CASSQYNRAVDTEAFF.

V usage is TRBV11-2 and J usage is TRBJ1-1; D not resolved. Trimming removed 3 bases at V and 4 bases at J, with 12 bases between. The CDR3 loop spans 14 amino acids. Germline V gives CDR1 SGHAT, CDR2 FQNNGV. The CDR3 protein is CASSFQPGSTEAFF. The DNA for the CDR3 is TGTGCCAGCAGCTTCCAGCCAGGATCCACTGAAGCTTTCTTT.

J is TRBJ2-7 and V is TRBV23-1; D unclear. Being an ORF, TRBV23-1 has a function that is uncertain. There are 11 residues in the CDR3. The ends were cut back, 4 bases at V and 4 bases at J, with 5 bases in the middle. Written as DNA, the CDR3 is TGCGCCAGCAGTCCTCCTTACGAGCAGTACTTC. Amino acid sequence: CASSPPYEQYF.

This clone was found a few times. The chain uses TRBV7-2 and TRBJ2-1; D gene ambiguous. Per the germline V gene, CDR1 is SGHTA and CDR2 is FQGNSA. The ends were cut back, 2 bases at V and 2 bases at J, with 13 bases in the middle. CDR3 length: 16 amino acids. The CDR3 DNA follows: TGTGCCAGCAGCTTAAGCGTTAGGTCCCCCTACAATGAGCAGTTCTTC. Its translation: CASSLSVRSPYNEQFF.

V is TRBV10-3 and J is TRBJ2-3, with 8 bases aligning to TRBD2. Germline trimming cut 11 bases from V and 0 bases from J; bases unmatched to any gene: 7. Germline-derived CDR1 and CDR2 are ENHRY and SYGVKD. The CDR3 is 14 amino acids. CDR3 nucleotide sequence: TGTGCCGTGAGGAGCGGGGGTAGCACAGATACGCAGTATTTT. It codes for CAVRSGGSTDTQYF.

Only one count was recorded for this clone. The V call is TRBV6-5, the J call TRBJ2-5, with D tentatively TRBD2 (6 bases). With 6 bases removed from V and 0 bases from J, the gap between germline ends came to 14 bases. Per germline, CDR1 MNHEY and CDR2 SVGAGI. The CDR3 runs 15 residues. The CDR3 DNA reads as TGTGCCAGCAGACCTCGGGGGTCGTACCAAGAGACCCAGTACTTC. Its translation: CASRPRGSYQETQYF.

CDR3: CASSMRLSGETQYF. Here the CDR3 DNA reads TGTGCCAGCAGCATGCGACTAAGCGGTGAGACCCAGTACTTC. The J gene is TRBJ2-5, the V gene TRBV5-4; D might be TRBD2 (5 bases). Trimming shortened V by 4 bases and J by 5 bases, and 15 bases separated the two germline ends. CDR1 SGHNT and CDR2 YYREEE come from the germline V gene (reference sequence). This CDR3 has 14 amino acids.

The chain is built from TRBV5-4 and TRBJ2-7; D possibly corresponds to TRBD1 (5 bases). The ends were cut back, 0 bases at V and 7 bases at J, with 5 bases in the middle. The CDR3 loop spans 11 amino acids. Germline-derived CDR1 and CDR2 are SGHNT and YYREEE (reference sequence). DNA for the CDR3: TGTGCCAGCAGCTTGGGACAGGAGCAGTACTTC. This translates into CASSLGQEQYF.

The chain recombines TRBV9 with TRBJ2-5; TRBD1 matches at 7 bases. The CDR3 has 14 amino acids. V was pared by 3 bases and J by 5 bases, with 7 bases of the junction left unmatched. Looked up from germline, CDR1 is SGDLS and CDR2 is YYNGEE. In DNA, the CDR3 is TGTGCCAGCAGCGACGGCGGCAGGGGGGAGACCCAGTACTTC. This encodes CASSDGGRGETQYF. Combining the CDR3 with reference TRBV9 and TRBJ2-5 gives the whole variable domain DSGVTQTPKHLITATGQRVTLRCSPRSGDLSVYWYQQSLDQGLQFLIQYYNGEERAKGNILERFSAQQFPDLHSELNLSSLELGDSALYFCASSDGGRGETQYFGPGTRLLVL.

The chain couples TRBV6-2 or TRBV6-3 to TRBJ2-7; weak D call: TRBD1 (5 bases). CDR3 length: 17 amino acids. Germline assignment: CDR1 MNHEY and CDR2 SVGEGT. Trimming pared 2 bases from V and 0 bases from J, leaving 17 bases between. Here the CDR3 reads CASSYTYRSFSSYEQYF. Here the CDR3 DNA reads TGTGCCAGCAGTTACACTTACAGGTCCTTTAGCTCCTACGAGCAGTACTTC.

The CDR3 nucleotides are TGTGCCACCATCCACTACGGGGGGGCGAATCAGCCCCAGCATTTT. This gives the protein CATIHYGGANQPQHF. The V gene is TRBV24-1, the J gene TRBJ1-5, with D possibly TRBD1 on 6 matching bases. CDR3 length equals 15 residues. V lost 8 bases, J lost 4 bases, and 17 bases lay in between. Germline V gives CDR1 KGHDR, CDR2 SFDVKD.

This CDR3 is CASSKSGLSTDTQYF. As DNA, the CDR3 is TGTGCCAGTAGCAAATCGGGACTAAGCACAGATACGCAGTATTTT. The chain recombines TRBV19 with TRBJ2-3, with 7 bases identical to TRBD2. Trimming at V came to 6 bases and at J to 0 bases, leaving 6 bases not matched to a gene. The CDR3 is 15 amino acids. Germline lookup yields CDR1 LNHDA and CDR2 SQIVND (reference sequence).

J is TRBJ1-2 and V is TRBV25-1; unclear D gene. V lost 4 bases and J lost 5, with 14 bases in between. Germline loops: CDR1 MGHDK, CDR2 SYGVNS. The CDR3 sequence is 14 residues long. CDR3 sequence (DNA): TGTGCCAGCAGTGCCGCAGGAGGATATTATGGCTACACCTTC. This encodes CASSAAGGYYGYTF.

This clone has just a few counts. The chain joins TRBV5-1 to TRBJ2-2, with 7 bases aligning to TRBD1. The CDR3 spans 14 residues. Trimming removed 0 bases from V and 5 bases from J; junction bases left unmatched: 1. CDR1 and CDR2 (germline): SGHRS, YFSETQ. As DNA, the CDR3 is TGCGCCAGCAGCTTGGGGGGACAGACCGGGGAGCTGTTTTTT. Translating it yields CASSLGGQTGELFF.

This clone was picked up a small number of times. V and J are TRBV6-6 and TRBJ2-3; maybe TRBD2 (6 bases). The germline V gene has CDR1 MNHNY and CDR2 SVGAGI (reference sequence). CDR3 length: 11 amino acids. The V and J ends lost 8 bases and 3 bases respectively, with 6 bases between them. The CDR3 spells CASGTTDTQYF. In nucleotides, the CDR3 is TGTGCCAGCGGGACTACAGATACGCAGTATTTT.

This chain links TRBV29-1 with TRBJ2-6; 7 nucleotides match TRBD1. The germline gives CDR1 SQVTM, CDR2 ANQGSEA. V shed 4 bases, J shed 4 bases, and the junction held 4 bases outside the gene matches. The CDR3 is made up of 14 amino acids. The CDR3 nucleotides read TGCAGCGTTGGACAGGGAACGGGGGCCAACGTCCTGACTTTC. Amino acids: CSVGQGTGANVLTF.

The J gene is TRBJ1-1, the V gene TRBV6-5, with a weak D call TRBD1 (6 bases). Germline CDR1 is MNHEY and CDR2 is SVGAGI. CDR3 length: 14 residues. V was pared by 0 bases and J by 4 bases, with 9 bases between. CDR3 sequence (DNA): TGTGCCAGCAGTTACTCGAGCAGGGGCACTGAAGCTTTCTTT. Its translation: CASSYSSRGTEAFF.

This chain links TRBV5-1 with TRBJ1-1, with D possibly being TRBD1 (6 bases). Per germline, CDR1 SGHRS and CDR2 YFSETQ. Between the trimmed V and J ends, which lost 4 bases and 7 bases, there was a span of 20 bases. This CDR3 is built from 15 residues. The CDR3 spells CASSGERGASGEAFF. In DNA, the CDR3 is TGCGCCAGCAGCGGAGAACGGGGGGCGAGCGGTGAAGCTTTCTTT.

CDR3 region: CASSSLGDSPLHF. Written as DNA, the CDR3 is TGTGCCAGCAGTAGCCTCGGGGATTCACCCCTCCACTTT. V and J are TRBV9 and TRBJ1-6, with no clear D. Germline CDR1 is SGDLS and CDR2 is YYNGEE. The V and J ends lost 5 bases and 8 bases respectively, with 11 bases between them. The CDR3 contains 13 residues.

The rearrangement joins TRBV5-4 to TRBJ2-3; tentatively, D is TRBD1 (6 bases). The germline gives CDR1 SGHNT, CDR2 YYREEE (reference sequence). V was clipped by 0 bases and J by 2 bases, with 10 bases between them. The CDR3 loop spans 15 amino acids. The CDR3: CASSLGRGFTDTQYF. Written as DNA, the CDR3 is TGTGCCAGCAGCTTGGGCAGGGGCTTCACAGATACGCAGTATTTT.